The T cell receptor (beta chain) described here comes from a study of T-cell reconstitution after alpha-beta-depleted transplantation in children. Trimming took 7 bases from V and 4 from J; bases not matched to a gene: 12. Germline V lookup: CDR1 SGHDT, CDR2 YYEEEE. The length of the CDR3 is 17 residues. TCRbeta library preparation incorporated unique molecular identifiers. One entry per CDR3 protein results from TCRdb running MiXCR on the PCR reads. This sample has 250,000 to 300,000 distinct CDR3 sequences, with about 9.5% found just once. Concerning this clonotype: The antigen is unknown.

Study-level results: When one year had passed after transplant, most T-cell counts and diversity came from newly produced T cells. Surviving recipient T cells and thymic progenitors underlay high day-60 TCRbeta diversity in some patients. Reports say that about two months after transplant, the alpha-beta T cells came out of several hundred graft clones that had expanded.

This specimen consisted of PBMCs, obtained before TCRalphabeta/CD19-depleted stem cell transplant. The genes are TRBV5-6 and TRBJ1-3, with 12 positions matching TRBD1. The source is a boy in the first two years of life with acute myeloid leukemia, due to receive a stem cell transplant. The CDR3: CASPGQGALEPGNTIYF. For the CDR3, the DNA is TGTGCCAGCCCGGGACAGGGGGCGCTAGAACCCGGAAACACCATATATTTT.